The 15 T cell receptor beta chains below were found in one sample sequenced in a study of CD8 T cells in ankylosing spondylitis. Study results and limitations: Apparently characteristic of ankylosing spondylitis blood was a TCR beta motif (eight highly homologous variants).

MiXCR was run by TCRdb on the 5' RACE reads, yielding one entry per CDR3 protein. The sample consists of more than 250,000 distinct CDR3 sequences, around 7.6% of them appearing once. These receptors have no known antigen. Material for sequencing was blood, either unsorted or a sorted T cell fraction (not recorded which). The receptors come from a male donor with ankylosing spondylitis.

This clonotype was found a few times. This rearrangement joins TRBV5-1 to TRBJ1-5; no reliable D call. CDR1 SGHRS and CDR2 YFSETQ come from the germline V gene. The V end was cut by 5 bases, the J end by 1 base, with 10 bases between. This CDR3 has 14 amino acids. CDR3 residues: CASRDELSNQPQHF. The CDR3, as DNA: TGCGCCAGCAGGGACGAGTTAAGCAATCAGCCCCAGCATTTT. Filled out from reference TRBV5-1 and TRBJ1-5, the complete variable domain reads KAGVTQTPRYLIKTRGQQVTLSCSPISGHRSVSWYQQTPGQGLQFLFEYFSETQRNKGNFPGRFSGRQFSNSRSEMNVSTLELGDSALYLCASRDELSNQPQHFGDGTRLSIL.

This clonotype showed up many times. The CDR3 loop reads CASSQSRTSGRAKNIQYF. Here the CDR3 DNA reads TGCGCCAGCAGCCAATCAAGGACTAGCGGGAGGGCCAAAAACATTCAGTACTTC. The chain recombines TRBV4-3 with TRBJ2-4; TRBD2 matches at 14 bases. CDR3 size: 18 residues. The germline gives CDR1 LGHNA, CDR2 YSLEER. V trimming: 2 bases; J trimming: 1 base; junction bases outside the gene matches: 4.

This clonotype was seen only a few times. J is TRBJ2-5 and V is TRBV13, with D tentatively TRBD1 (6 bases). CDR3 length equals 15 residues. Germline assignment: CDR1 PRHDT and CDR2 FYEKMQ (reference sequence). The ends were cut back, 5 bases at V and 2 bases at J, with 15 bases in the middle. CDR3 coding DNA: TGTGCCAGCAGCCATCTTACAGGGAATCAAGAGACCCAGTACTTC. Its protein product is CASSHLTGNQETQYF.

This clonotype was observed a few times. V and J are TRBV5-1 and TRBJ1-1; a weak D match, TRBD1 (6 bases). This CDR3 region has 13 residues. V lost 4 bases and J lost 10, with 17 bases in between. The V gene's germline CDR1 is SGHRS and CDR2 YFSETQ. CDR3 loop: CASSQGPQIGAFF. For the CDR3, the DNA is TGCGCCAGCAGCCAGGGGCCCCAAATAGGAGCTTTCTTT.

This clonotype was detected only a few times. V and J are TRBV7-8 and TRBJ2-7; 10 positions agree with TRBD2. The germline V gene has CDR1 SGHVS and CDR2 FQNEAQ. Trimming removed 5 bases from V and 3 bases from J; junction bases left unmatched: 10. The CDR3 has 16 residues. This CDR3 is CASSITGGLAVYEQYF. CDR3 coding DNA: TGTGCCAGCAGCATCACAGGAGGACTAGCGGTCTACGAGCAGTACTTC.

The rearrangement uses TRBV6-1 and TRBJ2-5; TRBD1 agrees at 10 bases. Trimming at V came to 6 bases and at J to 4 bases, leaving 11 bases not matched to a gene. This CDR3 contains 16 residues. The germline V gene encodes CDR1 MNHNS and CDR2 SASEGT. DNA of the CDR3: TGTGCCAGCAGCACAACCCCGGGACAGGGGACAGAGACCCAGTACTTC. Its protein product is CASSTTPGQGTETQYF.

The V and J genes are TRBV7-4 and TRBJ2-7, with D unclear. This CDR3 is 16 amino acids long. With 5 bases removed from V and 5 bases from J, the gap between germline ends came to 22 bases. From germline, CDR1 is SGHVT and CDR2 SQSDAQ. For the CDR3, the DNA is TGTGCCAGCAGCGCCGGACGGAGAGTGTGTGTCAACGAGCAGTACTTC. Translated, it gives CASSAGRRVCVNEQYF.

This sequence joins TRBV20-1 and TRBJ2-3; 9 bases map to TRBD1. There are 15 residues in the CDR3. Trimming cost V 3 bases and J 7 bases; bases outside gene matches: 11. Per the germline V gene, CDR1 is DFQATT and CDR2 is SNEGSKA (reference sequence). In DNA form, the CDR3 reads TGCAGTGCTAGGGCACAGGGGGCCAACCTTTATACGCAGTATTTT. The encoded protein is CSARAQGANLYTQYF.

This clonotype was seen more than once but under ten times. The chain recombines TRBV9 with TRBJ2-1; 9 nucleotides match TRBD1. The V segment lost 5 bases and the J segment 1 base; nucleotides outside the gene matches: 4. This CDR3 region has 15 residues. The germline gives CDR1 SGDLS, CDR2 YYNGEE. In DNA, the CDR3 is TGTGCCAGCAGTACCGGGACAGGGTCCTACAATGAGCAGTTCTTC. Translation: CASSTGTGSYNEQFF.

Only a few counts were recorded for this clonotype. CDR3 loop: CATSRATWDLIAKNIQYF. CDR3 nucleotides: TGTGCCACCAGCAGAGCCACGTGGGACTTAATAGCCAAAAACATTCAGTACTTC. The chain links TRBV15 to TRBJ2-4; possibly TRBD2 for D (6 bases). Germline CDR1 reads LNHNV; CDR2 reads YYDKDF (reference sequence). The V end lost 1 base, the J end lost 0 bases, and 16 bases lay between the germline ends. This CDR3 spans 18 amino acids.

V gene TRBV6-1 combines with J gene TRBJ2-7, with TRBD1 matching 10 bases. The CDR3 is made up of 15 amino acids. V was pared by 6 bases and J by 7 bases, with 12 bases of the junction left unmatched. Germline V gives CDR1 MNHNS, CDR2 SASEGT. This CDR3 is CASRPSGTGVREQYF. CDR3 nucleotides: TGTGCCAGCAGGCCTTCCGGGACAGGGGTGAGGGAGCAGTACTTC.

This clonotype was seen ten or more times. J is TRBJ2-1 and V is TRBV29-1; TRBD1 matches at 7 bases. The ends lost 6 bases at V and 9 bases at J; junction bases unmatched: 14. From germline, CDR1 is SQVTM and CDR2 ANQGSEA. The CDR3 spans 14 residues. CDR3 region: CSVRTGWSDGEQFF. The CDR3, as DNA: TGCAGCGTCAGGACAGGATGGAGCGATGGTGAGCAGTTCTTC.

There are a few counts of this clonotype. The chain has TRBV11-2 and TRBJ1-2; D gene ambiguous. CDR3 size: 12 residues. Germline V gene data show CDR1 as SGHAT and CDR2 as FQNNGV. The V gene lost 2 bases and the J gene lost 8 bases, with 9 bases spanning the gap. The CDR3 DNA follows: TGTGCCAGCAGCTTAAATGATCGAGGCTACACCTTC. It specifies CASSLNDRGYTF.

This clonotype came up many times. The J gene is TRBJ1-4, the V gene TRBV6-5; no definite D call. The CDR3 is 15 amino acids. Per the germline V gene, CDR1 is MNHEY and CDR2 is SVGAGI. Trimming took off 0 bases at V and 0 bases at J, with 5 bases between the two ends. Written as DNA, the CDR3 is TGTGCCAGCAGTTACTCGCAAGCAACTAATGAAAAACTGTTTTTT. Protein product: CASSYSQATNEKLFF.

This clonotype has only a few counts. The CDR3, as DNA: TGCAGCGTTGAAGGTGTAATTAAGGGGGCGATCACAGATACGCAGTATTTT. Translation: CSVEGVIKGAITDTQYF. The chain links TRBV29-1 to TRBJ2-3, with 7 nucleotides matching TRBD1. The CDR3 extends over 17 amino acids. V shed 1 base and J 2 bases; nucleotides not matched to a gene: 12. CDR1 and CDR2 from the germline V gene are SQVTM and ANQGSEA.